Below are 8 T cell receptor beta chains sequenced from a single sample in a study of blood T cell repertoires in COVID-19. The data were produced by immunoSEQ multiplex PCR, yet TCRdb's version contains in-frame clones alone and is incomplete. The sample has about 200,000 clones, 84% seen once. The sequencing sample was made of PBMCs or T cells enriched from blood (not recorded which). The receptor set was obtained from a woman in her 30s who had been exposed to COVID-19.

The genes are TRBV9 and TRBJ1-4, with 7 bases matching TRBD1. Per germline, CDR1 SGDLS and CDR2 YYNGEE. V was clipped by 6 bases and J by 4 bases; unmatched bases: 9. This CDR3 contains 15 residues. CDR3 sequence reads: CASTYRDRINEKLFF. The CDR3 region has the DNA TGTGCCAGCACCTACCGGGACAGAATTAATGAAAAACTGTTTTTT.

This chain links TRBV5-4 with TRBJ2-1, with 9 bases matching TRBD2. V was clipped by 2 bases and J by 4 bases; unmatched bases: 13. Germline lookup yields CDR1 SGHNT and CDR2 YYREEE (reference sequence). This CDR3 contains 18 residues. CDR3 residues: CASSFWPSGVWEYNEQFF. The CDR3 DNA follows: TGTGCCAGCAGCTTCTGGCCTAGCGGGGTTTGGGAGTACAATGAGCAGTTCTTC.

J is TRBJ1-2 and V is TRBV30; weak D call: TRBD1 (5 bases). Germline assignment: CDR1 GTSNPN and CDR2 SVGIG (reference sequence). The CDR3 extends over 14 amino acids. The V gene lost 5 bases and the J gene lost 4 bases, with 17 bases spanning the gap. The CDR3 sequence is CAWDGPGGPYGYTF. For the CDR3, the DNA is TGTGCCTGGGACGGACCGGGGGGACCCTATGGCTACACCTTC.

This clone was found a few times. This chain connects TRBV2 to TRBJ1-5; the match to TRBD1 covers 9 bases. From germline, CDR1 is SNHLY and CDR2 FYNNEI. Trimming cost V 3 bases and J 7 bases; bases outside gene matches: 4. CDR3 length: 14 residues. CDR3 nucleotides: TGTGCCAGCAGTGACACAGGGGGCTCCCAGCCCCAGCATTTT. This encodes CASSDTGGSQPQHF.

The chain joins TRBV4-3 to TRBJ2-1; no definite D call. V shed 1 base and J shed 4 bases, with 8 bases lying between them. Germline-derived CDR1 and CDR2 are LGHNA and YSLEER. The CDR3 covers 14 residues. In DNA, the CDR3 is TGCGCCAGCAGCCAAGTTCAGGTTTACAATGAGCAGTTCTTC. Translating gives CASSQVQVYNEQFF.

DNA of the CDR3: TGTGCCAGCAGCTCTCCTTCCGGGCAGCCCCAGCATTTT. Protein sequence: CASSSPSGQPQHF. J is TRBJ1-5 and V is TRBV7-8, with D unresolved. CDR3 length: 13 residues. CDR1 and CDR2 (germline): SGHVS, FQNEAQ. Trimming pared 4 bases from V and 7 bases from J, leaving 11 bases between.

This clone showed up just a few times. V is TRBV10-1 and J is TRBJ1-1; D call uncertain. Trimming pared 4 bases from V and 5 bases from J, leaving 11 bases between. The CDR3 length is 13 residues. CDR1 WNHNN and CDR2 SYGVQD come from the germline V gene (reference sequence). In DNA, the CDR3 is TGCGCCAGCAGTGCTAGCAGGAAGACTGAAGCTTTCTTT. This translates into CASSASRKTEAFF.

The CDR3 DNA is TGTGCCAGCAGCCTCGGACTAGCGGTCCAAGAGACCCAGTACTTC. Amino acids: CASSLGLAVQETQYF. The rearrangement uses TRBV7-7 and TRBJ2-5; 10 nucleotides agree with TRBD2. V dropped 5 bases and J dropped 1; count of bases not matched to a gene: 4. Germline CDR1 and CDR2: SSHAT and FNYEAQ (reference sequence). The length of the CDR3 is 15 residues.